This entry lists 26 T cell receptor beta chains sequenced from one sample in a study of OX40 agonist ivuxolimab in advanced cancers. Clones were sequenced by immunoSEQ multiplex PCR, and TCRdb holds only the in-frame ones, with some missing. The sample contains about 69,000 clones, 85% to 90% of which appear only once. The specimen comprised CD4+ or CD8+ T cells sorted from blood, sampled in a trial of the OX40 agonist ivuxolimab. These receptors all stem from an adult with an advanced solid tumor such as melanoma, head and neck, liver or kidney cancer.

The V and J genes are TRBV19 and TRBJ2-2, with 9 nucleotides matching TRBD2. This CDR3 region has 17 residues. After removal of 5 bases from V and 6 bases from J, the junction contained 13 bases not matched to a gene. Germline values: CDR1 LNHDA, CDR2 SQIVND (reference sequence). CDR3: CASSRLAALSISGELFF. In DNA form, the CDR3 reads TGTGCCAGTAGTCGACTAGCGGCCCTTAGTATTTCCGGGGAGCTGTTTTTT.

This clone is medium-sized in the sample. The chain is built from TRBV6-5 and TRBJ2-1; 13 positions match TRBD2. There are 16 residues in the CDR3. Per the germline V gene, CDR1 is MNHEY and CDR2 is SVGAGI. After removal of 0 bases from V and 7 bases from J, the junction contained 3 bases not matched to a gene. The CDR3 loop reads CASSYSGTSGVNEQFF. CDR3 sequence (DNA): TGTGCCAGCAGTTACTCGGGGACTAGCGGGGTGAATGAGCAGTTCTTC.

CDR3 in DNA: TGCAGCGTTGAATACGCGTCCGGGGAGCTGTTTTTT. Translating it yields CSVEYASGELFF. The chain is built from TRBV29-1 and TRBJ2-2; D is unclear. Between the trimmed V and J ends, which lost 2 bases and 6 bases, there was a span of 7 bases. Germline V gene sequence: CDR1 SQVTM, CDR2 ANQGSEA. The CDR3 has 12 residues.

The chain is built from TRBV6-5 and TRBJ2-1; 7 positions agree with TRBD2. CDR1 is MNHEY and CDR2 is SVGAGI in the germline V gene. The ends lost 5 bases at V and 6 bases at J; junction bases unmatched: 10. The CDR3 is 15 residues long. As DNA, the CDR3 is TGTGCCAGCAGTCATTCGAGGCCGGGGGGCAATGAGCAGTTCTTC. It specifies CASSHSRPGGNEQFF.

This clone appeared once. V and J are TRBV7-9 and TRBJ2-7; D not resolved. Germline lookup yields CDR1 SEHNR and CDR2 FQNEAQ (reference sequence). This CDR3 has 13 residues. The ends were cut back, 4 bases at V and 5 bases at J, with 12 bases in the middle. The CDR3 DNA is TGTGCCAGCAGCTCGCCCCAAGGCCACGAGCAGTACTTC. Its translation is CASSSPQGHEQYF.

The chain carries TRBV28 and TRBJ2-1; D not resolved. Trimming removed 3 bases from V and 9 bases from J, with 15 bases in between. This CDR3 region has 14 residues. Germline values: CDR1 MDHEN, CDR2 SYDVKM. This CDR3 reads CASSFGEISGEQFF. The CDR3 DNA sequence: TGTGCCAGCAGTTTTGGGGAAATCTCAGGTGAGCAGTTCTTC.

The chain employs TRBV28 and TRBJ2-2; D unclear. V lost 3 bases and J lost 6, with 2 bases in between. CDR1 is MDHEN and CDR2 is SYDVKM in the germline V gene. The CDR3 covers 11 residues. DNA of the CDR3: TGTGCCAGCAGTTTTCCCGGGGAGCTGTTTTTT. Its protein is CASSFPGELFF.

The chain couples TRBV4-1 to TRBJ2-1; 9 bases are a match to TRBD2. Per the germline V gene, CDR1 is MGHRA and CDR2 is YSYEKL. The J segment lost 7 bases and the V segment lost 2 bases, leaving 3 bases of the junction unmatched. The CDR3 spans 14 residues. The CDR3 region has the DNA TGCGCCAGCAGCCAATCGGCGGGGGGGAATGAGCAGTTCTTC. Amino acids: CASSQSAGGNEQFF.

CDR3 bases: TGTGCCAGCAGCTTTGGAGGGAGGATCCACGAGCAGTACTTC. The encoded protein is CASSFGGRIHEQYF. The rearrangement links TRBV5-4 to TRBJ2-7; D is possibly TRBD2 (6 bases). There are 14 residues in the CDR3. Germline V CDR1 and CDR2: SGHNT, YYREEE (reference sequence). The germline V and J ends were trimmed by 2 bases and 5 bases, with 14 bases remaining between them.

The chain is built from TRBV30 and TRBJ2-3; possibly TRBD1 or TRBD2 for D (6 bases each). The CDR3 has 14 residues. Germline-derived CDR1 and CDR2 are GTSNPN and SVGIG (reference sequence). Deletions cut 5 bases from V and 1 base from J, with 13 bases between. The CDR3 here is CAWGGGSGTDTQYF. The CDR3 DNA reads as TGTGCCTGGGGAGGGGGAAGCGGCACAGATACGCAGTATTTT. Filled out from reference TRBV30 and TRBJ2-3, the complete variable domain reads SQTIHQWPATLVQPVGSPLSLECTVEGTSNPNLYWYRQAAGRGLQLLFYSVGIGQISSEVPQNLSASRPQDRQFILSSKKLLLSDSGFYLCAWGGGSGTDTQYFGPGTRLTVL.

The chain uses TRBV9 and TRBJ2-1, with D hard to call. Trimming removed 0 bases at V and 9 bases at J, with 16 bases between. The CDR3 totals 15 residues. The germline CDR1 and CDR2 sequences are SGDLS and YYNGEE. The CDR3 sequence: CASSVEASGPSEQFF. In DNA form, the CDR3 reads TGTGCCAGCAGCGTAGAGGCTAGTGGACCTTCTGAGCAGTTCTTC.

The gene calls are TRBV13 and TRBJ2-3; 7 nucleotides align to TRBD2. The CDR3 is 16 amino acids. Germline CDR1 is PRHDT and CDR2 is FYEKMQ (reference sequence). With V trimmed by 3 bases and J by 0 bases, 6 bases remained unmatched. The CDR3 sequence is CASSFSGRGSTDTQYF. The CDR3 DNA sequence: TGTGCCAGCAGCTTCTCGGGGCGGGGGAGCACAGATACGCAGTATTTT.

This chain connects TRBV6-5 to TRBJ1-2, with TRBD1 identical over 7 bases. Germline V gives CDR1 MNHEY, CDR2 SVGAGI. The CDR3 sequence is 13 residues long. Germline trimming cut 4 bases from V and 2 bases from J; bases unmatched to any gene: 1. The CDR3 here is CASSLQGNYGYTF. The CDR3 coding sequence is TGTGCCAGCAGTTTACAGGGGAACTATGGCTACACCTTC.

The genes are TRBV11-2 and TRBJ2-3; 7 positions agree with TRBD2. V lost 3 bases, J lost 3 bases, and 3 bases stayed unmatched. CDR1 and CDR2 (germline): SGHAT, FQNNGV. The CDR3 contains 14 residues. The chain's CDR3 is CASSFFSGTDTQYF. The CDR3 DNA follows: TGTGCCAGCAGCTTTTTTAGCGGGACAGATACGCAGTATTTT. The complete variable domain, with remaining parts taken from reference TRBV11-2 and TRBJ2-3, reads EAGVAQSPRYKIIEKRQSVAFWCNPISGHATLYWYQQILGQGPKLLIQFQNNGVVDDSQLPKDRFSAERLKGVDSTLKIQPAKLEDSAVYLCASSFFSGTDTQYFGPGTRLTVL.

This clone was found once. The rearrangement joins TRBV19 to TRBJ2-3, with 14 bases matching TRBD2. The CDR3 totals 17 residues. V trimming: 5 bases; J trimming: 2 bases; junction bases outside the gene matches: 6. Germline loops: CDR1 LNHDA, CDR2 SQIVND (reference sequence). CDR3 nucleotides: TGTGCCAGTAGTTGGACTAGCGGGGGGCCACACACAGATACGCAGTATTTT. Its translation is CASSWTSGGPHTDTQYF.

CDR3 nucleotides: TGTGCCACCAGCGGGGAAGGGGGCTATCTTTCTTATAGCAATCAGCCCCAGCATTTT. Protein: CATSGEGGYLSYSNQPQHF. The chain couples TRBV15 to TRBJ1-5, with 7 bases aligning to TRBD1. Germline V CDR1 and CDR2: LNHNV, YYDKDF (reference sequence). The junction had 16 bases not matched to a gene; V was cut back by 5 bases and J by 0 bases. CDR3 size: 19 residues.

This clone is a singleton in its sample. The rearrangement joins TRBV4-2 to TRBJ1-6, with 7 bases aligning to TRBD1. V dropped 3 bases and J dropped 0; count of bases not matched to a gene: 2. The length of the CDR3 is 16 residues. Germline V gene data show CDR1 as LGHNA and CDR2 as YNFKEQ. The CDR3 DNA reads as TGTGCCAGCAGCCACCGGGACAGCTCCTATAATTCACCCCTCCACTTT. This codes for CASSHRDSSYNSPLHF.

The V call is TRBV7-9, the J call TRBJ2-3, with D tentatively TRBD1 (5 bases). Germline V gene lookup returns CDR1 SEHNR and CDR2 FQNEAQ (reference sequence). The CDR3 runs to 15 residues. The ends were cut back, 4 bases at V and 6 bases at J, with 17 bases in the middle. In DNA, the CDR3 is TGTGCCAGCAGCTCCTCCGGTGGGGCCGGGGATACGCAGTATTTT. Protein sequence: CASSSSGGAGDTQYF.

The V and J genes are TRBV4-2 and TRBJ1-1; no clear D gene. Trimming pared 1 base from V and 10 bases from J, leaving 7 bases between. Germline V gives CDR1 LGHNA, CDR2 YNFKEQ. The CDR3 loop spans 11 amino acids. The DNA for the CDR3 is TGTGCCAGCAGCCAAGGAGGGCGAGCTTTCTTT. Its protein product is CASSQGGRAFF.

This chain connects TRBV5-1 to TRBJ1-1, with D hard to call. Germline V gives CDR1 SGHRS, CDR2 YFSETQ. The V end was cut by 4 bases, the J end by 6 bases, with 19 bases between. This CDR3 is 15 amino acids long. The CDR3 bases are TGCGCCAGCAGCCAGTGGACGGATTCTAAGGCTGAAGCTTTCTTT. It specifies CASSQWTDSKAEAFF.

This clone came up once. CDR3 DNA: TGTGCCAGCAGCGTAGGAGGGGACATTTACGATGAGCAGTTCTTC. It encodes CASSVGGDIYDEQFF. The chain couples TRBV9 to TRBJ2-1; D perhaps matches TRBD1 (6 bases). The V and J ends lost 0 bases and 8 bases respectively, with 15 bases between them. The CDR3 extends over 15 amino acids. Germline loops: CDR1 SGDLS, CDR2 YYNGEE.

V is TRBV6-1 and J is TRBJ2-7, with 8 positions matching TRBD1. V lost 5 bases to trimming and J lost 0 bases; unmatched junction nucleotides: 3. The germline V gene has CDR1 MNHNS and CDR2 SASEGT. This CDR3 region has 14 residues. In DNA, the CDR3 is TGTGCCAGCAGTCAGACAGGGGACTCCTACGAGCAGTACTTC. It is translated as CASSQTGDSYEQYF.

CDR3 sequence: CASTTDRGSGNTIYF. In DNA, the CDR3 is TGTGCCAGCACCACCGACAGGGGCTCTGGAAACACCATATATTTT. The rearrangement joins TRBV6-1 to TRBJ1-3, with 8 bases fitting TRBD1. This CDR3 contains 15 residues. The germline V gene encodes CDR1 MNHNS and CDR2 SASEGT. J was trimmed by 0 bases and V by 7 bases; bases with no gene match: 5.

The V and J genes are TRBV6-5 and TRBJ1-2; 8 bases agree with TRBD1. Germline V gene sequence: CDR1 MNHEY, CDR2 SVGAGI. This CDR3 has 15 residues. V was clipped by 0 bases and J by 6 bases; unmatched bases: 6. CDR3 nucleotides: TGTGCCAGCAGTTACTCCGACAGGGGACGGGATGGCTACACCTTC. This codes for CASSYSDRGRDGYTF.

The CDR3 protein is CASSLVPTGWFNEQYF. The CDR3 region has the DNA TGTGCCAGCAGCTTAGTTCCGACAGGGTGGTTTAACGAGCAGTACTTC. J is TRBJ2-7 and V is TRBV11-2; 7 nucleotides agree with TRBD1. Germline V gene data show CDR1 as SGHAT and CDR2 as FQNNGV. V shed 1 base and J 5 bases; nucleotides not matched to a gene: 11. The CDR3 is made up of 16 amino acids. The variable domain in full, completed from reference TRBV11-2 and TRBJ2-7, reads EAGVAQSPRYKIIEKRQSVAFWCNPISGHATLYWYQQILGQGPKLLIQFQNNGVVDDSQLPKDRFSAERLKGVDSTLKIQPAKLEDSAVYLCASSLVPTGWFNEQYFGPGTRLTVT.

The rearrangement joins TRBV6-6 to TRBJ1-1, with D unresolved. Germline V gene sequence: CDR1 MNHNY, CDR2 SVGAGI (reference sequence). The V end lost 0 bases, the J end lost 1 base, and 9 bases lay between the germline ends. This CDR3 is built from 15 residues. The CDR3: CASSYSQVQNTEAFF. In nucleotides, the CDR3 is TGTGCCAGCAGTTACTCCCAGGTCCAGAACACTGAAGCTTTCTTT.